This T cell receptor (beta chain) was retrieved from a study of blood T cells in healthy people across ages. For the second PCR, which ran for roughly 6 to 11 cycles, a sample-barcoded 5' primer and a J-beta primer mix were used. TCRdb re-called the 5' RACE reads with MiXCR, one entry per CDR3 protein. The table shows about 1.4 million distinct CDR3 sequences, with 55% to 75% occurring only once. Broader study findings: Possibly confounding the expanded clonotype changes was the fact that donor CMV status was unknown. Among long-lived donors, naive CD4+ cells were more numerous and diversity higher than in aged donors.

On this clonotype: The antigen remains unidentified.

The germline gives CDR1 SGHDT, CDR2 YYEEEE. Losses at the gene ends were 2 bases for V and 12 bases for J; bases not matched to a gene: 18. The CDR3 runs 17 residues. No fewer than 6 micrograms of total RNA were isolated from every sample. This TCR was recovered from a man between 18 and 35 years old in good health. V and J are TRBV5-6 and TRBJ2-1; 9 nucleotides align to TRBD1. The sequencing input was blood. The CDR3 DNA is TGTGCCAGCAGCTTCATCCCGGGACAGGGCCTCCCGAGGGGGCAGTTCTTC. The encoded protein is CASSFIPGQGLPRGQFF. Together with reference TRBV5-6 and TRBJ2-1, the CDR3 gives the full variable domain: DAGVTQSPTHLIKTRGQQVTLRCSPKSGHDTVSWYQQALGQGPQFIFQYYEEEERQRGNFPDRFSGHQFPNYSSELNVNALLLGDSALYLCASSFIPGQGLPRGQFFGPGTRLTVL.